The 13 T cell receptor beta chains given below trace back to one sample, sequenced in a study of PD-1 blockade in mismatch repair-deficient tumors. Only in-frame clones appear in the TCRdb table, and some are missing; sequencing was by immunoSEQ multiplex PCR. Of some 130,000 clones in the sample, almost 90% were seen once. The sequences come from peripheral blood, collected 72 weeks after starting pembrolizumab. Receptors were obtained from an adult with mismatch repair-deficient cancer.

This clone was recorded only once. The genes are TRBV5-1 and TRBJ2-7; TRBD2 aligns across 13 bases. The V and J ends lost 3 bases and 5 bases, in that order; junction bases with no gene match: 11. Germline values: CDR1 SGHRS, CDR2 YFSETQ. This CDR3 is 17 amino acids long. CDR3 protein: CASSSTMGLAGRDEQYF. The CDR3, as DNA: TGCGCCAGCAGCTCGACCATGGGACTAGCGGGACGCGACGAGCAGTACTTC.

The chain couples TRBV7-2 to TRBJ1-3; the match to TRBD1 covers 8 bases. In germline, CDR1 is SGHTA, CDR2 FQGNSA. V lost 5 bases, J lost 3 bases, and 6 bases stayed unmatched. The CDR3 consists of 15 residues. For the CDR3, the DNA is TGTGCCAGCAGCGTGACAGGGGAGGTTGGAAACACCATATATTTT. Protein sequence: CASSVTGEVGNTIYF. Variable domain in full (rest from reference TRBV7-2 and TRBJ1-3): GAGVSQSPSNKVTEKGKDVELRCDPISGHTALYWYRQSLGQGLEFLIYFQGNSAPDKSGLPSDRFSAERTGGSVSTLTIQRTQQEDSAVYLCASSVTGEVGNTIYFGEGSWLTVV.

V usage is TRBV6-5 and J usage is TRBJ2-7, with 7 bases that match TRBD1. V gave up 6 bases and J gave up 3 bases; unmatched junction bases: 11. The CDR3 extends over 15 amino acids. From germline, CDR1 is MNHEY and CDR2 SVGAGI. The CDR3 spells CASSPYRGSYYEQYF. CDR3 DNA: TGTGCCAGCAGCCCATACAGGGGCTCCTACTACGAGCAGTACTTC.

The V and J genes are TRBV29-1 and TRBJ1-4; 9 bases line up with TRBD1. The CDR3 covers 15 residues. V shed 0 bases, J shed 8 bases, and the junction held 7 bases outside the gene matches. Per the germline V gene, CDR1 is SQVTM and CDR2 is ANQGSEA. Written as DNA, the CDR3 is TGCAGCGTTGAAGATTACAGGGGGCTTGGGGAAAAACTGTTTTTT. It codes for CSVEDYRGLGEKLFF. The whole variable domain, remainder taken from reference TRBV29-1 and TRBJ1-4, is SAVISQKPSRDICQRGTSLTIQCQVDSQVTMMFWYRQQPGQSLTLIATANQGSEATYESGFVIDKFPISRPNLTFSTLTVSNMSPEDSSIYLCSVEDYRGLGEKLFFGSGTQLSVL.

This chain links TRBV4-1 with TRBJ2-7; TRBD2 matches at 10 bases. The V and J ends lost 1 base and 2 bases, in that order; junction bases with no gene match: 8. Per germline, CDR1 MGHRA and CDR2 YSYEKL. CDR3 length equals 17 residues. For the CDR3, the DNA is TGCGCCAGCAGCCAAGTGCTAGCGGGAGTATCGGCCTACGAGCAGTACTTC. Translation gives CASSQVLAGVSAYEQYF.

DNA for the CDR3: TGTGCCAGCAGTTCCTGGACGGATTCCTACGAGCAGTACTTC. Amino acid sequence: CASSSWTDSYEQYF. The chain joins TRBV6-5 to TRBJ2-7; D unclear. Germline CDR1 is MNHEY and CDR2 is SVGAGI. Trimming pared 4 bases from V and 1 base from J, leaving 11 bases between. This CDR3 comprises 14 residues.

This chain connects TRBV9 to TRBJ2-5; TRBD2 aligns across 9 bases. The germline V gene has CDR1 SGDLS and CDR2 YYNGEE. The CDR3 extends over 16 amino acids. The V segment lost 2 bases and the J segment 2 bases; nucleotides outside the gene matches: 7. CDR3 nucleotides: TGTGCCAGCAGCGTGGGTAGCGGGAGTCAACAAGAGACCCAGTACTTC. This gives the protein CASSVGSGSQQETQYF.

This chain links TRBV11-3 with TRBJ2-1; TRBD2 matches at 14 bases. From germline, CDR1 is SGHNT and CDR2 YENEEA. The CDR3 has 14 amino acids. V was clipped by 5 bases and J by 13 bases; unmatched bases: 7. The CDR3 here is CASSTGTSGRNQFF. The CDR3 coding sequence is TGTGCCAGCAGCACGGGGACTAGCGGGAGAAACCAGTTCTTC.

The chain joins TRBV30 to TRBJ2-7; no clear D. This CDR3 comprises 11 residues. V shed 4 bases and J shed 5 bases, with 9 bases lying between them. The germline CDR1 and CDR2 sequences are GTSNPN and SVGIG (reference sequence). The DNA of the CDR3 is TGTGCCTGGAAAGCAAGGGACGAGCAGTACTTC. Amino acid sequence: CAWKARDEQYF.

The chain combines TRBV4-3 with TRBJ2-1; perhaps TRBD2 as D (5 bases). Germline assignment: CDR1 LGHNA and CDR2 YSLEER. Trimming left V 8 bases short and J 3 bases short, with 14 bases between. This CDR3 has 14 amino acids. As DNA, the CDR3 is TGCGCCAGCGCGGAGGTCCCTAGCTACAATGAGCAGTTCTTC. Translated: CASAEVPSYNEQFF.

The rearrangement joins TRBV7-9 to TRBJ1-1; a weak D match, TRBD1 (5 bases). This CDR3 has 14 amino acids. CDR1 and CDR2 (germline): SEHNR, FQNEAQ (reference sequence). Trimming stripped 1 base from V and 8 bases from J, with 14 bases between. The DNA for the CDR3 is TGTGCCAGCAGCTTAGATAGCGGGGGGACCGAAGCTTTCTTT. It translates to CASSLDSGGTEAFF.

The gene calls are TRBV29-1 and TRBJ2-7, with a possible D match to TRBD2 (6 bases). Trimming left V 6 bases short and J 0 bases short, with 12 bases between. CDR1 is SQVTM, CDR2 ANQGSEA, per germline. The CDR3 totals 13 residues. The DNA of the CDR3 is TGCAGCGTCGTGCTAGCGCACTCCTACGAGCAGTACTTC. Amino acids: CSVVLAHSYEQYF.

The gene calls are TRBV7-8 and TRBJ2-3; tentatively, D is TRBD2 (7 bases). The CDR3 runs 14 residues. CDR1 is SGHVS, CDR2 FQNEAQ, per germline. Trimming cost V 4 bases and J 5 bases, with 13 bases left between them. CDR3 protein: CASSWGGGVDTQYF. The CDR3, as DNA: TGTGCCAGCAGCTGGGGGGGCGGCGTAGATACGCAGTATTTT. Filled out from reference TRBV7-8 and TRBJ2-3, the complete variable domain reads GAGVSQSPRYKVAKRGQDVALRCDPISGHVSLFWYQQALGQGPEFLTYFQNEAQLDKSGLPSDRFFAERPEGSVSTLKIQRTQQEDSAVYLCASSWGGGVDTQYFGPGTRLTVL.